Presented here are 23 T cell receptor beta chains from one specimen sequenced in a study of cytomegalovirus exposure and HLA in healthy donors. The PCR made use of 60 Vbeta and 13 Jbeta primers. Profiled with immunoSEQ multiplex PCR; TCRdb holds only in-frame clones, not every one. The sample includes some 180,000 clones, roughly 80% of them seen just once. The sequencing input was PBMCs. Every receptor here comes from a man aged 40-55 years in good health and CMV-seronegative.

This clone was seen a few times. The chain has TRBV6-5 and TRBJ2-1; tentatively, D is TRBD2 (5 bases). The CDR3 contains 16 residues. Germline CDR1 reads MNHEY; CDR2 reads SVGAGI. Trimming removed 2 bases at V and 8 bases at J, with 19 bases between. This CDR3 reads CASSYVQRTYPHEQFF. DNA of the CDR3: TGTGCCAGCAGTTACGTCCAGCGGACCTACCCCCATGAGCAGTTCTTC.

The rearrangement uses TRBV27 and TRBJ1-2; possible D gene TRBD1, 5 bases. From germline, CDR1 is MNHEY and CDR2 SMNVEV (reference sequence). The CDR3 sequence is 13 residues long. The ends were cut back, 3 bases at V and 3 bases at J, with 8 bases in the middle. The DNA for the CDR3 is TGTGCCAGCAGTTTCGGGGGTGACTATGGCTACACCTTC. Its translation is CASSFGGDYGYTF.

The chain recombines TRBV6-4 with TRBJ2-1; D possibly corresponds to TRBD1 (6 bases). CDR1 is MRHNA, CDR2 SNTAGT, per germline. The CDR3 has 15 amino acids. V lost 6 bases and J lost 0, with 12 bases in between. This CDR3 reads CASSATGNSYNEQFF. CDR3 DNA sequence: TGTGCCAGCAGCGCCACAGGGAACTCCTACAATGAGCAGTTCTTC.

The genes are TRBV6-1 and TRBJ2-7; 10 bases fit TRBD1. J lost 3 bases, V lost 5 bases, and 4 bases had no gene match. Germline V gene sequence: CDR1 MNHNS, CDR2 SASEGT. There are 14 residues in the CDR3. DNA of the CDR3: TGTGCCAGCAGTCCGACAGGGGGCTTCTACGAGCAGTACTTC. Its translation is CASSPTGGFYEQYF.

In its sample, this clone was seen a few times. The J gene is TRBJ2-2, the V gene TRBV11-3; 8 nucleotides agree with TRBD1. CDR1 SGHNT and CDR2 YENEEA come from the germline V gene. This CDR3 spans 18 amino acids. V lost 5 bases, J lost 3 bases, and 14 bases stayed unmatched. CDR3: CASSEPLTGVKHTGELFF. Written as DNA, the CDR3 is TGTGCCAGCAGCGAACCACTGACAGGGGTTAAGCACACCGGGGAGCTGTTTTTT. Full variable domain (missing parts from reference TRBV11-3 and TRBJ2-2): EAGVVQSPRYKIIEKKQPVAFWCNPISGHNTLYWYLQNLGQGPELLIRYENEEAVDDSQLPKDRFSAERLKGVDSTLKIQPAELGDSAVYLCASSEPLTGVKHTGELFFGEGSRLTVL.

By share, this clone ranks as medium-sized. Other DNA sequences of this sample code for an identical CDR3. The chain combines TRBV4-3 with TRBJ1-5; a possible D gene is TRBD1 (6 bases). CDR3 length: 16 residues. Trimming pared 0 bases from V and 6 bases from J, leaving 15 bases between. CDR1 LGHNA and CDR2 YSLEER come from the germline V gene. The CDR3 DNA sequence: TGCGCCAGCAGCCAAGAGCCCCTCAGGGGTGGTCAGCCCCAGCATTTT. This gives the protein CASSQEPLRGGQPQHF.

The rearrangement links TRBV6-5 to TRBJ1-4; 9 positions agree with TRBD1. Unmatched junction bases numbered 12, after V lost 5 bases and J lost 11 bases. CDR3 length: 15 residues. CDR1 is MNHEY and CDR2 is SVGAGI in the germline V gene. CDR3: CASSPTGTGLDKLFF. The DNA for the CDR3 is TGTGCCAGCAGTCCCACCGGGACAGGGCTTGACAAACTGTTTTTT.

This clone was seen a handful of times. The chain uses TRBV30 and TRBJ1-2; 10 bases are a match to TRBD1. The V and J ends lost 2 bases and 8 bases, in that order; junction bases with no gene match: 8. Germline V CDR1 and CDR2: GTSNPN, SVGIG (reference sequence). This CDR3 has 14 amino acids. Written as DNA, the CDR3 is TGTGCCTGGAGTTGGACAGGGGGGTTTGAAGGCTACACCTTC. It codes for CAWSWTGGFEGYTF.

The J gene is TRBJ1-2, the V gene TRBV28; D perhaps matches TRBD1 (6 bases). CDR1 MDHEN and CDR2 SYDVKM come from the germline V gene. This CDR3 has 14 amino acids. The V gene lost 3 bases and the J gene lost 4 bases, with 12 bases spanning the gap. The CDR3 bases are TGTGCCAGCAGTTTGAGGGACAACCTCTATGGCTACACCTTC. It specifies CASSLRDNLYGYTF.

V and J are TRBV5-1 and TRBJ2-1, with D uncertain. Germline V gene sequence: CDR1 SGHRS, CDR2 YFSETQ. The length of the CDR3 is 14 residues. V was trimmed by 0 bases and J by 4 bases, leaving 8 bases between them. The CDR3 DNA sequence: TGCGCCAGCAGCTTGGCCGAACAATACAATGAGCAGTTCTTC. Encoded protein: CASSLAEQYNEQFF.

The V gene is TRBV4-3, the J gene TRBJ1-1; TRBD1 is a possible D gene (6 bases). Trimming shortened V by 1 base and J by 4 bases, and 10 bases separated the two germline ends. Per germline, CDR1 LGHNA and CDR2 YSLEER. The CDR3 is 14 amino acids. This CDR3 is CASSQVTGRTEAFF. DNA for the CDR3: TGCGCCAGCAGCCAAGTTACAGGGCGCACTGAAGCTTTCTTT.

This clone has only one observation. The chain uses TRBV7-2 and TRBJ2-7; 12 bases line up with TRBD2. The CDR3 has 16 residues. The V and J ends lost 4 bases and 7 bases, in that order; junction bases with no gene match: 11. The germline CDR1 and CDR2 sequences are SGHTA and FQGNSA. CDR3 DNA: TGTGCCAGCAGCTGGGGCTCTAGCGGGGGGGCGCGGGAGCAGTACTTC. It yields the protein CASSWGSSGGAREQYF.

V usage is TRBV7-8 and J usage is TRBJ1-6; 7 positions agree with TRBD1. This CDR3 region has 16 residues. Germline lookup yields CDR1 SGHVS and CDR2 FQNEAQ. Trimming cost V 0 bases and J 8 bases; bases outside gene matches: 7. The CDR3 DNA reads TGTGCCAGCAGCTTAGCGCGAGGGGGCGGCTATTCACCCCTCCACTTT. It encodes CASSLARGGGYSPLHF. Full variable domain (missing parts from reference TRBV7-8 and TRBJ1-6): GAGVSQSPRYKVAKRGQDVALRCDPISGHVSLFWYQQALGQGPEFLTYFQNEAQLDKSGLPSDRFFAERPEGSVSTLKIQRTQQEDSAVYLCASSLARGGGYSPLHFGNGTRLTVT.

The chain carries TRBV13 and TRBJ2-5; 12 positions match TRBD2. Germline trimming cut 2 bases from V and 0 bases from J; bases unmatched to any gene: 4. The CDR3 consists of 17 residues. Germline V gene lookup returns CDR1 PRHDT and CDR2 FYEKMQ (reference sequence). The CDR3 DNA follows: TGTGCCAGCAGCTTAAAATGGACTAGCGGGAACCAAGAGACCCAGTACTTC. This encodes CASSLKWTSGNQETQYF.

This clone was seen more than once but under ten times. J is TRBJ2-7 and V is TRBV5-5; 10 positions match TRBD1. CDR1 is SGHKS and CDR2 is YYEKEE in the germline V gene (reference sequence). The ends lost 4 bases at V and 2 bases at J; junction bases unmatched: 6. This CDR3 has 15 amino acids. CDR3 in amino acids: CASSGRDRGPYEQYF. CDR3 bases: TGTGCCAGCAGCGGCCGGGACAGGGGTCCCTACGAGCAGTACTTC.

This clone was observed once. DNA for the CDR3: TGTGCCTGGAGTTTCGGTGGGGCCAACTATGGCTACACCTTC. Translated, it gives CAWSFGGANYGYTF. The V call is TRBV30, the J call TRBJ1-2, with D tentatively TRBD1 (5 bases). The CDR3 extends over 14 amino acids. V lost 2 bases, J lost 2 bases, and 12 bases lay in between. CDR1 GTSNPN and CDR2 SVGIG come from the germline V gene (reference sequence). The full variable domain, in which reference TRBV30 and TRBJ1-2 provide the parts outside the CDR3, is SQTIHQWPATLVQPVGSPLSLECTVEGTSNPNLYWYRQAAGRGLQLLFYSVGIGQISSEVPQNLSASRPQDRQFILSSKKLLLSDSGFYLCAWSFGGANYGYTFGSGTRLTVV.

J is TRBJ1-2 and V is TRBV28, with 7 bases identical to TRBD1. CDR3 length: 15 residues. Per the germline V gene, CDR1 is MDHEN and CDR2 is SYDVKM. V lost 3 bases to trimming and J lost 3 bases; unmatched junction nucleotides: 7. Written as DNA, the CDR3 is TGTGCCAGCAGTTTGGTCGGACAGGCCCACTATGGCTACACCTTC. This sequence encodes CASSLVGQAHYGYTF.

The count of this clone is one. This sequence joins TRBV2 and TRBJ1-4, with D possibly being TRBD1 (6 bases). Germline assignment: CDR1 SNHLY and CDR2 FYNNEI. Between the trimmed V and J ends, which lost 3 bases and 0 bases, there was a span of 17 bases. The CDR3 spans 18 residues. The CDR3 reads CASSDPRQETPTNEKLFF. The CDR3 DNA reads TGTGCCAGCAGTGACCCGCGACAGGAGACTCCAACTAATGAAAAACTGTTTTTT.

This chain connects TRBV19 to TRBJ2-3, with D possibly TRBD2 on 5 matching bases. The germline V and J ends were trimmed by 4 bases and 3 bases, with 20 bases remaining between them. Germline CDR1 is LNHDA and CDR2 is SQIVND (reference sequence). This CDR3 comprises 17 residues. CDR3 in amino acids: CASSSGNLATSTDTQYF. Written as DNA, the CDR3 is TGTGCCAGTAGTAGTGGGAACCTAGCAACGTCGACAGATACGCAGTATTTT.

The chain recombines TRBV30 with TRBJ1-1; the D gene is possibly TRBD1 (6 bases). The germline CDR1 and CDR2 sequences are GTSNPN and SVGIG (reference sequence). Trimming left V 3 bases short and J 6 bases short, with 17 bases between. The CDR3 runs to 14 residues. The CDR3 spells CAWSADRTVAEAFF. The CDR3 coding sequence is TGTGCCTGGAGCGCCGACCGGACAGTCGCTGAAGCTTTCTTT.

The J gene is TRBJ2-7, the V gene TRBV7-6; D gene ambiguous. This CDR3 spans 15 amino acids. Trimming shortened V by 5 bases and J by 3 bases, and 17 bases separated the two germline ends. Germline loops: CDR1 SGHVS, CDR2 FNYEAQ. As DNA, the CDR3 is TGTGCCAGCAGCCCCTCTACCAGGCCCGACTACGAGCAGTACTTC. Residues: CASSPSTRPDYEQYF.

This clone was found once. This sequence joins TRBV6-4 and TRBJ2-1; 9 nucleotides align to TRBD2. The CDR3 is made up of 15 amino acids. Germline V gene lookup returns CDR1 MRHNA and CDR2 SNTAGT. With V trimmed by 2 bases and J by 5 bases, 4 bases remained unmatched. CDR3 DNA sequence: TGTGCCAGCAGTGACGAAGCGGGGGGCAACAATGAGCAGTTCTTC. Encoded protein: CASSDEAGGNNEQFF.

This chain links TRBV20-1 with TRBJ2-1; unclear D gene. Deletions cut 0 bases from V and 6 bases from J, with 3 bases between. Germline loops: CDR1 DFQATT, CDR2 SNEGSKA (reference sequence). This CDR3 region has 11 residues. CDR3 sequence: CSARDRNEQFF. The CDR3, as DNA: TGCAGTGCTAGAGACCGCAATGAGCAGTTCTTC.